This T cell receptor (beta chain) came from a study of OX40 agonist ivuxolimab in advanced cancers. The overall study: At doses from 0.01 to 10 mg/kg, patients were given intravenous ivuxolimab every 2 weeks. Cancers in dose escalation were hepatocellular, melanoma, renal cell and head and neck. General observations from the study: Near-lowest levels of clonal expansion characterized partial responders at 0.1-3.0 mg/kg. Expanded clones were, on average, more numerous in CD8+ T cells than in CD4+.

Assay used: immunoSEQ multiplex PCR; TCRdb lists only in-frame clones, some missing. This sample has tens of thousands of clones, with roughly four fifths found just once. Comments on this clone: Its antigen remains unknown.

Germline V gene sequence: CDR1 SGHNT, CDR2 YYREEE (reference sequence). This CDR3 region has 16 residues. V lost 2 bases and J 0 bases, leaving 15 bases between the germline ends. The sample consisted of CD4+ or CD8+ T cells sorted from blood, taken in a trial of the OX40 agonist ivuxolimab. The TCR was taken from an adult with an advanced solid tumor such as melanoma, head and neck, liver or kidney cancer. This sequence joins TRBV5-4 and TRBJ2-7, with D perhaps given as TRBD1 or TRBD2 (5 bases each). The CDR3 spells CASSFEAQGPSYEQYF. The CDR3 region has the DNA TGTGCCAGCAGCTTTGAAGCTCAGGGACCCTCCTACGAGCAGTACTTC.